This TCR beta chain was sequenced for a study of cytomegalovirus exposure and HLA in healthy donors. This CDR3 spans 16 amino acids. The V and J ends lost 3 bases and 5 bases, in that order; junction bases with no gene match: 7. Germline loops: CDR1 SGHTA, CDR2 FQGNSA. 13 Jbeta primers and 60 Vbeta primers were used for the PCR. Repertoires were generated with immunoSEQ multiplex PCR, while TCRdb's copy carries only in-frame clones and drops some. The table lists 150,000 to 200,000 clones, just under 80% of them singletons. The sample consisted of PBMCs. This sequence was found in a woman aged 50 to 65 in good health and CMV-seronegative. The chain uses TRBV7-2 and TRBJ2-2; TRBD1 aligns across 9 bases. CDR3 sequence reads: CASSFEQGAGTGELFF. Here the CDR3 DNA reads TGTGCCAGCAGCTTTGAACAGGGGGCGGGGACCGGGGAGCTGTTTTTT.